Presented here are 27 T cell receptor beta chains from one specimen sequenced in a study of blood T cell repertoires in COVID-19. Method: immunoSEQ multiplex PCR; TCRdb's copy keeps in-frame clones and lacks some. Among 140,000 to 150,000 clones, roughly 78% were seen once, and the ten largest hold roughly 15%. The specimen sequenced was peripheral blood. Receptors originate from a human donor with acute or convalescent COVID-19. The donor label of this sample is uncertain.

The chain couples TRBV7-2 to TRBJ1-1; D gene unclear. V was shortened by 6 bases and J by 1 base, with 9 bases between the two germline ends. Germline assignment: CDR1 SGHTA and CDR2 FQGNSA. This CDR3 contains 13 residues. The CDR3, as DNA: TGTGCCAGCAGACATACAACGAACACTGAAGCTTTCTTT. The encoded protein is CASRHTTNTEAFF.

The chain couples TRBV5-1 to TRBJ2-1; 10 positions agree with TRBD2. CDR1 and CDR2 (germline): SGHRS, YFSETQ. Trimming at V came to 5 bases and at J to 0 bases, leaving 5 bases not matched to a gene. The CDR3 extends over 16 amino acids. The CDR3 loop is CASRSSGGNSYNEQFF. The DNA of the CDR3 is TGCGCCAGCAGATCTAGCGGGGGAAACTCCTACAATGAGCAGTTCTTC. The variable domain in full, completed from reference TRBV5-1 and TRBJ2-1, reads KAGVTQTPRYLIKTRGQQVTLSCSPISGHRSVSWYQQTPGQGLQFLFEYFSETQRNKGNFPGRFSGRQFSNSRSEMNVSTLELGDSALYLCASRSSGGNSYNEQFFGPGTRLTVL.

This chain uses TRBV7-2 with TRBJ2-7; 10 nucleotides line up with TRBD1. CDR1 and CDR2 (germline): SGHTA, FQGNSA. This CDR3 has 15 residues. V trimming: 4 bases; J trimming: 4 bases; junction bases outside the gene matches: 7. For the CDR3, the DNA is TGTGCCAGCAGCTCGACCGGGACAGGGGAGTACGAGCAGTACTTC. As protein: CASSSTGTGEYEQYF.

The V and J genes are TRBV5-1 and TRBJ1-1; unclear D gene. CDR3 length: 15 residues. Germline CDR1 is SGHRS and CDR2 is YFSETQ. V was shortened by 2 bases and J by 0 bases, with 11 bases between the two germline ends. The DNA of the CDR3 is TGCGCCAGCAGCTTCGACGGACTAATGAACACTGAAGCTTTCTTT. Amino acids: CASSFDGLMNTEAFF.

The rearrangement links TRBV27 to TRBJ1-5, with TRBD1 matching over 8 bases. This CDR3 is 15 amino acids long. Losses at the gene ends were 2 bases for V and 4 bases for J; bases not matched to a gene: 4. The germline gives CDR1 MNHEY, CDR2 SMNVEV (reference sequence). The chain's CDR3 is CASSLLGTGNQPQHF. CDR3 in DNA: TGTGCCAGCAGTTTACTCGGGACAGGTAATCAGCCCCAGCATTTT.

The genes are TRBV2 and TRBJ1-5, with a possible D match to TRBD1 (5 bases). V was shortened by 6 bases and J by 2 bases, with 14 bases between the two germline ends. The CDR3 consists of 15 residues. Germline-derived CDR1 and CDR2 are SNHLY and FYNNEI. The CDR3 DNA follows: TGTGCCAGCAGCGTTAAGCAAGGGGGCAATCAGCCCCAGCATTTT. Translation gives CASSVKQGGNQPQHF. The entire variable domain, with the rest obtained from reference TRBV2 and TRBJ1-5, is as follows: EPEVTQTPSHQVTQMGQEVILRCVPISNHLYFYWYRQILGQKVEFLVSFYNNEISEKSEIFDDQFSVERPDGSNFTLKIRSTKLEDSAMYFCASSVKQGGNQPQHFGDGTRLSIL.

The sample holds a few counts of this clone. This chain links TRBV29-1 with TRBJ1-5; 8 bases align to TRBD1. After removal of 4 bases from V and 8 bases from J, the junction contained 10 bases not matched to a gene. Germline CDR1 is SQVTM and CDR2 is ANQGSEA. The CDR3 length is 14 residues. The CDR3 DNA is TGCAGCGTTGGGGGTACAGGGGGAGAGGAGCCCCAGCATTTT. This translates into CSVGGTGGEEPQHF.

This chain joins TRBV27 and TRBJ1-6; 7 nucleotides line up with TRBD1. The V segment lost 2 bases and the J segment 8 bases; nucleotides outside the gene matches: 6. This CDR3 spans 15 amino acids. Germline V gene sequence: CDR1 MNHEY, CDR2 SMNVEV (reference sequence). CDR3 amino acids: CASSLKGARDSPLHF. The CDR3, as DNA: TGTGCCAGCAGTTTAAAGGGGGCTCGTGATTCACCCCTCCACTTT.

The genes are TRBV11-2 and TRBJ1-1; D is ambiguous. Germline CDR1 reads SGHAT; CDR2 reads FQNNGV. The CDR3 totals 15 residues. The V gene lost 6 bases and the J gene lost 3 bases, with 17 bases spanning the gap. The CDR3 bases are TGTGCCAGCAGTAGTATGGTAACCCGGTACACTGAAGCTTTCTTT. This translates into CASSSMVTRYTEAFF.

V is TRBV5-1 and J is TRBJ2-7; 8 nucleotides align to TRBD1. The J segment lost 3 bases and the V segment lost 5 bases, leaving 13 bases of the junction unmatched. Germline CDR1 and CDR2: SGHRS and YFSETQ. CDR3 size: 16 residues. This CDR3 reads CASRGGTGETYYEQYF. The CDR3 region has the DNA TGCGCCAGCAGGGGTGGGACAGGCGAGACCTACTACGAGCAGTACTTC.

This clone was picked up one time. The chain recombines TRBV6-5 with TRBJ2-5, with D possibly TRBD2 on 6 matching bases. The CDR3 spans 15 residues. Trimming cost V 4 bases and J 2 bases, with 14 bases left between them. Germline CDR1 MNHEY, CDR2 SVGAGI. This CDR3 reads CASSSRGLIQETQYF. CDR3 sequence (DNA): TGTGCCAGCAGTTCCCGAGGACTAATTCAAGAGACCCAGTACTTC.

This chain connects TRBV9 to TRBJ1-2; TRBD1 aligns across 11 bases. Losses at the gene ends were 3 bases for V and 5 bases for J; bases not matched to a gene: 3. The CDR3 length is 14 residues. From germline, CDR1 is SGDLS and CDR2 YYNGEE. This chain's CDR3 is CASSAGTGGYGYTF. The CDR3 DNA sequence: TGTGCCAGCAGCGCCGGGACAGGGGGATATGGCTACACCTTC.

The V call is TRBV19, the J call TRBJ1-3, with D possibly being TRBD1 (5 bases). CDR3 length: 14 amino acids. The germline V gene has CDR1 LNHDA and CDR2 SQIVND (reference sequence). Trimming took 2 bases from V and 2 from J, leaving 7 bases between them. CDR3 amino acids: CASSITGTGNTIYF. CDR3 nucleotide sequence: TGTGCCAGTAGTATAACAGGCACTGGAAACACCATATATTTT.

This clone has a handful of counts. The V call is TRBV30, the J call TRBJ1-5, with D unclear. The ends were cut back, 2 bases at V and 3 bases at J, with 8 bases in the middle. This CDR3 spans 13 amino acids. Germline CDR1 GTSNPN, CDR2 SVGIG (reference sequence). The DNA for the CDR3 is TGTGCCTGGAGTTTAAATAACAATCAGCCCCAGCATTTT. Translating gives CAWSLNNNQPQHF.

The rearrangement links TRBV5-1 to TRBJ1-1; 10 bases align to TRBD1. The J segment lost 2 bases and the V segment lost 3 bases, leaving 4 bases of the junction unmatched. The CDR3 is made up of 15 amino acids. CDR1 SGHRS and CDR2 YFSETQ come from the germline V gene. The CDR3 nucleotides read TGCGCCAGCAGCTCCCAGACAGGGGGCAACACTGAAGCTTTCTTT. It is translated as CASSSQTGGNTEAFF.

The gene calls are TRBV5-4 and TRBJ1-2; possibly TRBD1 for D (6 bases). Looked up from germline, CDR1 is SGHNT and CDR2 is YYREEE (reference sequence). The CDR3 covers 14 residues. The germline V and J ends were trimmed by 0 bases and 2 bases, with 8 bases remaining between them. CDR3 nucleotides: TGTGCCAGCAGCTTGGGTGACAGGAACTATGGCTACACCTTC. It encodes CASSLGDRNYGYTF.

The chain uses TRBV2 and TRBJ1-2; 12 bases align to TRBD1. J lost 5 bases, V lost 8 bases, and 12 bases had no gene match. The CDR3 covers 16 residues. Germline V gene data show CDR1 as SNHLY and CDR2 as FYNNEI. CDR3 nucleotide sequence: TGTGCCAGCGGGCTTCGGGGACAGGGGGCAGGGTATGGCTACACCTTC. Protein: CASGLRGQGAGYGYTF.

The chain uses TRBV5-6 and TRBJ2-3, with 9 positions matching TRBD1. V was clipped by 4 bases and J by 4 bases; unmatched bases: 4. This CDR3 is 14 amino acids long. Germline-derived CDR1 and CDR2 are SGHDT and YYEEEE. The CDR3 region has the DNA TGTGCCAGCAGCCGGACAGGGGTGCCAGATACGCAGTATTTT. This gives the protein CASSRTGVPDTQYF. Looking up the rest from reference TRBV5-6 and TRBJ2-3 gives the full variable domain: DAGVTQSPTHLIKTRGQQVTLRCSPKSGHDTVSWYQQALGQGPQFIFQYYEEEERQRGNFPDRFSGHQFPNYSSELNVNALLLGDSALYLCASSRTGVPDTQYFGPGTRLTVL.

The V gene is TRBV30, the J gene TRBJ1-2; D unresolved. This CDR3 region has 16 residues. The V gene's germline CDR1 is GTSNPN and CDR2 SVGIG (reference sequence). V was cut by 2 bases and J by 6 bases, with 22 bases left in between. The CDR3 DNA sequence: TGTGCCTGGAGTAGAGGGAGAGGACCCTACGATGATGGCTACACCTTC. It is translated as CAWSRGRGPYDDGYTF.

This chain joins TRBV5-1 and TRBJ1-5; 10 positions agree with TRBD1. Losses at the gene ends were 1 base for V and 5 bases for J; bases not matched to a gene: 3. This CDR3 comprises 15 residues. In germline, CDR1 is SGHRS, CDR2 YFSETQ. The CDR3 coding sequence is TGCGCCAGCAGCTTGTGGACAGGGGGGGATCAGCCCCAGCATTTT. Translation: CASSLWTGGDQPQHF.

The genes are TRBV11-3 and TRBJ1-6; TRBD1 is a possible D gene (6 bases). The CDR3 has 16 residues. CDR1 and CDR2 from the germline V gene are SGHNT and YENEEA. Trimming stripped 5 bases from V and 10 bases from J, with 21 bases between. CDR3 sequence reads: CASSARGSGESSPLHF. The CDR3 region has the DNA TGTGCCAGCAGCGCCCGAGGATCAGGGGAGAGCTCACCCCTCCACTTT.

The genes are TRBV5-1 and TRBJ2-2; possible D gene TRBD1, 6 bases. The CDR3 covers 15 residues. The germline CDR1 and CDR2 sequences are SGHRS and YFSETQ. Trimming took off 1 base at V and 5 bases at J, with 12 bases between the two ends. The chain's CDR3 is CASSLTGTKTGELFF. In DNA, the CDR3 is TGCGCCAGCAGCTTGACCGGGACAAAAACCGGGGAGCTGTTTTTT.

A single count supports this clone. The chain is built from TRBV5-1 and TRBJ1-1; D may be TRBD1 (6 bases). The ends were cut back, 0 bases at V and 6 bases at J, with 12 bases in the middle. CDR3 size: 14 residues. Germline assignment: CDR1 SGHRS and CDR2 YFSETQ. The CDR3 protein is CASSLVREGAEAFF. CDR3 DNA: TGCGCCAGCAGCTTGGTTCGGGAGGGGGCTGAAGCTTTCTTT.

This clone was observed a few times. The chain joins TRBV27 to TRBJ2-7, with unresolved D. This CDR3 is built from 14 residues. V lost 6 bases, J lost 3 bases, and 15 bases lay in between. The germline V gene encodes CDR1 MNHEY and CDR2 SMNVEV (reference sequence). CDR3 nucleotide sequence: TGTGCCAGCAGATATCACGAAAGCTACTACGAGCAGTACTTC. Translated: CASRYHESYYEQYF.

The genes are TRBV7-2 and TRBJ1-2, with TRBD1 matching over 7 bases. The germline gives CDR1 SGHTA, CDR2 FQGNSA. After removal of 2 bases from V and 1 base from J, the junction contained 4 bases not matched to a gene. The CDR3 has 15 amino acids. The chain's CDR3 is CASSLQGEDNYGYTF. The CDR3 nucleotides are TGTGCCAGCAGCTTACAGGGGGAAGATAACTATGGCTACACCTTC.

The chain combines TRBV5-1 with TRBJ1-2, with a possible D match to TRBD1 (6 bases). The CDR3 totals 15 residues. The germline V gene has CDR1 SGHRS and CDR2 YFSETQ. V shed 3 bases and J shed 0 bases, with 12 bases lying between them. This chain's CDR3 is CASSSVQGPNYGYTF. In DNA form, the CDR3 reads TGCGCCAGCAGCTCAGTACAGGGTCCTAACTATGGCTACACCTTC.

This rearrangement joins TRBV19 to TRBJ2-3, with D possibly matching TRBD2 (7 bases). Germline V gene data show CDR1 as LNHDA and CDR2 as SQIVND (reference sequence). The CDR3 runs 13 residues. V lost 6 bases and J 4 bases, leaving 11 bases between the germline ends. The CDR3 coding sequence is TGTGCCAGTAGCACAGGGAGGGCAGATACGCAGTATTTT. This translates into CASSTGRADTQYF.